This paragraph covers one TCR beta chain sequence. What it binds is not known. The source of the sample is a study of CD8 T cells in Susac syndrome. The V gene end was trimmed by 0 bases and the J gene end by 4 bases; junction bases not matched to a gene: 6. From germline, CDR1 is LNHNV and CDR2 YYDKDF (reference sequence). CDR3 length: 17 amino acids. CD8+ and CD4+ blood T cells underwent TCR beta sequencing. Findings and caveats of the study: That the number of individuals in its TCR sequencing and HLA analysis was relatively small was acknowledged by the study.

Reverse transcription of roughly 0.5 to 1 ug RNA was carried out with random hexamers. It was immunoSEQ multiplex PCR that amplified TCR beta CDR3 across 54 Vbeta and 13 Jbeta. MiXCR was run by TCRdb on the immunoSEQ multiplex PCR reads, yielding one entry per CDR3 protein. The sample carries approximately 200,000 distinct CDR3 sequences, 90% to 95% recorded once. The clonotype was recovered from a human donor with multiple sclerosis. The rearrangement links TRBV15 to TRBJ2-3; 11 positions agree with TRBD2. The source material was CD4+ T cells from PBMCs. The chain's CDR3 is CATSRDYLLAGADTQYF. The CDR3 coding sequence is TGTGCCACCAGCAGAGATTATTTACTAGCGGGGGCAGATACGCAGTATTTT.